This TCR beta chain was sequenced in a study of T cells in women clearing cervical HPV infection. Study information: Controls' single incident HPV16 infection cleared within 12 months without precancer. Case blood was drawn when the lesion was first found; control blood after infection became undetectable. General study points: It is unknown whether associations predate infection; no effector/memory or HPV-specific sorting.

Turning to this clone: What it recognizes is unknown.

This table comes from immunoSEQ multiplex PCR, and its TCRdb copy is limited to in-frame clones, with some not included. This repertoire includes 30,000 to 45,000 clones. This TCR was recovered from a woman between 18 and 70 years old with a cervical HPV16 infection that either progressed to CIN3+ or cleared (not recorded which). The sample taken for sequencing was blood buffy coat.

The part of the CDR3 DNA that was read is TGCAGTGCTAGAGAGATAGTTACCCTACCCAATGAG. Protein product: CSAREIVTLPNE. The entire CDR3 is CSAREIVTLPNEQFF. J is TRBJ2-1 and V is TRBV20-1; D gene ambiguous. The missing CDR3 end, 3 residues past where the read stops, is filled in from the germline J gene. CDR3 length: 15 amino acids. V dropped 0 bases and J dropped 6 bases, with 15 bases sitting between them. Germline-derived CDR1 and CDR2 are DFQATT and SNEGSKA (reference sequence).